Below are 19 T cell receptor beta chains sequenced from a single sample in a study of blood T cells in healthy people across ages. Together with a sample-barcoded 5' primer, a J-beta primer mix was included in a second PCR lasting roughly 6 to 12 cycles. In TCRdb, the 5' RACE reads were re-called with MiXCR into one record per CDR3 protein. The sample contains about 1.6 million distinct CDR3 sequences, about 31% of which appear only once. The sequenced sample was blood. The origin of the receptors is a woman in her twenties or thirties in good health.

This clonotype has at least ten counts. CDR3 bases: TGTGCCAGCAGCTCAGGGACTAGCGGGAGACGGTTCTTC. It encodes CASSSGTSGRRFF. The chain couples TRBV5-5 to TRBJ2-1; 14 bases align to TRBD2. V shed 3 bases, J shed 15 bases, and the junction held 5 bases outside the gene matches. Germline-derived CDR1 and CDR2 are SGHKS and YYEKEE (reference sequence). The CDR3 has 13 amino acids.

The chain couples TRBV15 to TRBJ2-7, with 7 bases that match TRBD1. This CDR3 has 13 residues. V lost 8 bases to trimming and J lost 5 bases; unmatched junction nucleotides: 9. Per the germline V gene, CDR1 is LNHNV and CDR2 is YYDKDF (reference sequence). The CDR3 loop reads CATRTDRVDEQYF. CDR3 DNA: TGTGCCACCCGAACCGACAGGGTGGACGAGCAGTACTTC. Variable domain in full (rest from reference TRBV15 and TRBJ2-7): DAMVIQNPRYQVTQFGKPVTLSCSQTLNHNVMYWYQQKSSQAPKLLFHYYDKDFNNEADTPDNFQSRRPNTSFCFLDIRSPGLGDTAMYLCATRTDRVDEQYFGPGTRLTVT.

On this clonotype: An end of the junction differs from the germline gene, which may be a read error. The CDR3 coding sequence is TGTGCCGGCAGCTTAGCGTTTTTGGGGGAGCAGTTCTTC. As protein: CAGSLAFLGEQFF. The rearrangement uses TRBV7-2 and TRBJ2-1; D perhaps matches TRBD2 (5 bases). The CDR3 length is 13 residues. CDR1 SGHTA and CDR2 FQGNSA come from the germline V gene.

The rearrangement joins TRBV5-1 to TRBJ2-5; the match to TRBD1 covers 11 bases. This CDR3 is 16 amino acids long. Losses at the gene ends were 4 bases for V and 2 bases for J; bases not matched to a gene: 7. CDR1 SGHRS and CDR2 YFSETQ come from the germline V gene. The CDR3 loop reads CASSAGQGAAQETQYF. The DNA of the CDR3 is TGCGCCAGCAGCGCCGGACAGGGGGCGGCTCAAGAGACCCAGTACTTC.

The gene calls are TRBV2 and TRBJ1-2; perhaps TRBD1 as D (5 bases). In germline, CDR1 is SNHLY, CDR2 FYNNEI. V gave up 5 bases and J gave up 2 bases, with 18 bases separating them. The CDR3 has 16 amino acids. The chain's CDR3 is CASSTPDRRGNYGYTF. The DNA for the CDR3 is TGTGCCAGCAGTACCCCAGACAGACGAGGCAACTATGGCTACACCTTC.

As to this clonotype: One end of the junction fails to match germline, which may point to a read error. The chain recombines TRBV20-1 with TRBJ2-1; the match to TRBD1 covers 12 bases. The CDR3 runs 15 residues. The germline CDR1 and CDR2 sequences are DFQATT and SNEGSKA (reference sequence). The CDR3: CSARQGQGARNEQVF. The CDR3 DNA follows: TGCAGTGCTAGACAGGGACAGGGGGCTAGGAATGAGCAGGTCTTC.

This clonotype was detected only a few times. The chain links TRBV28 to TRBJ1-2, with D unresolved. The CDR3 is 16 amino acids. Between the trimmed V and J ends, which lost 7 bases and 6 bases, there was a span of 24 bases. Germline CDR1 MDHEN, CDR2 SYDVKM. CDR3 loop: CASTVGGEIGSNGYTF. CDR3 coding DNA: TGTGCCAGCACCGTGGGTGGGGAGATTGGGAGCAATGGCTACACCTTC.

The chain is built from TRBV3-1 and TRBJ2-5, with 13 bases identical to TRBD2. Germline loops: CDR1 LGHDT, CDR2 YNNKEL (reference sequence). This CDR3 is built from 16 residues. V lost 4 bases to trimming and J lost 5 bases; unmatched junction nucleotides: 7. CDR3 DNA sequence: TGTGCCAGCAGCCCGACTAGCGGGGGGTCCCACGAGACCCAGTACTTC. It yields the protein CASSPTSGGSHETQYF.

This clonotype was counted ten times or more. The chain has TRBV11-2 and TRBJ2-7, with D perhaps being TRBD1 or TRBD2 (5 bases each). CDR1 SGHAT and CDR2 FQNNGV come from the germline V gene. The CDR3 covers 14 residues. V was clipped by 5 bases and J by 7 bases, with 18 bases between them. In DNA, the CDR3 is TGTGCCAGCAGCACCGGGACCGGGCGTGTGGAGCAGTACTTC. This encodes CASSTGTGRVEQYF.

This clonotype was counted many times. The chain recombines TRBV30 with TRBJ1-1, with D perhaps TRBD1 (5 bases). V was shortened by 3 bases and J by 4 bases, with 12 bases between the two germline ends. The CDR3 is 13 residues long. The germline V gene has CDR1 GTSNPN and CDR2 SVGIG (reference sequence). The CDR3 region is CAWSRQISTEAFF. Written as DNA, the CDR3 is TGTGCCTGGAGCCGACAGATAAGCACTGAAGCTTTCTTT. Combining the CDR3 with reference TRBV30 and TRBJ1-1 gives the whole variable domain SQTIHQWPATLVQPVGSPLSLECTVEGTSNPNLYWYRQAAGRGLQLLFYSVGIGQISSEVPQNLSASRPQDRQFILSSKKLLLSDSGFYLCAWSRQISTEAFFGQGTRLTVV.

In its sample, this clonotype was seen a few times. The V call is TRBV4-1, the J call TRBJ2-5; 7 bases align to TRBD1. The CDR3 runs to 16 residues. In germline, CDR1 is MGHRA, CDR2 YSYEKL. Trimming took 2 bases from V and 2 from J; bases not matched to a gene: 8. DNA of the CDR3: TGCGCCAGCAGCCAACCGGGACAGCGACTTCAAGAGACCCAGTACTTC. Amino acid sequence: CASSQPGQRLQETQYF.

Ten or more counts support this clonotype. This chain joins TRBV6-2 or TRBV6-3 and TRBJ2-1, with D unclear. This CDR3 has 11 residues. V lost 6 bases, J lost 8 bases, and 8 bases lay in between. The germline V gene encodes CDR1 MNHEY and CDR2 SVGEGT. The CDR3 region has the DNA TGTGCCAGCAGCCGAAGGGATGAGCAGTTCTTC. Protein product: CASSRRDEQFF.

This chain joins TRBV7-9 and TRBJ1-1, with D unclear. This CDR3 comprises 15 residues. Germline V lookup: CDR1 SEHNR, CDR2 FQNEAQ (reference sequence). Trimming removed 1 base at V and 8 bases at J, with 17 bases between. The DNA for the CDR3 is TGTGCCAGCAGCTTAGTGTTCGGAACGCGGGCCGAAGCTTTCTTT. Its protein is CASSLVFGTRAEAFF.

This clonotype was counted a few times. This chain links TRBV28 with TRBJ2-7, with 8 bases that match TRBD2. The germline gives CDR1 MDHEN, CDR2 SYDVKM. The CDR3 spans 14 residues. The trim removed 1 base at V and 6 bases at J, leaving 5 bases unmatched. The chain's CDR3 is CASSLSGGNAEQYF. CDR3 nucleotides: TGTGCCAGCAGTTTATCGGGGGGGAACGCCGAGCAGTACTTC.

The V call is TRBV13, the J call TRBJ2-7; 7 bases map to TRBD2. The germline V gene has CDR1 PRHDT and CDR2 FYEKMQ (reference sequence). V lost 2 bases and J lost 3; bases outside the gene matches: 10. The CDR3 is made up of 16 amino acids. The CDR3 spells CASSLRLAETNYEQYF. In DNA, the CDR3 is TGTGCCAGCAGCTTAAGGCTAGCGGAGACGAACTACGAGCAGTACTTC.

This clonotype was seen more than once but under ten times. The V gene is TRBV21-1, the J gene TRBJ2-1; the table's D call, TRBD1, has no DNA check behind it. TRBV21-1 is a pseudogene segment. The CDR3 contains 16 residues. This chain's CDR3 is CASSTTGAIPQEEQFF. The CDR3 bases are TGTGCCAGCAGTACGACAGGGGCGATTCCACAAGAGGAGCAGTTCTTC.

Remarks on this clonotype: Germline and junction disagree at one end, which may indicate a read error. The chain recombines TRBV20-1 with TRBJ2-1; no definite D call. The CDR3 contains 14 residues. Germline CDR1 DFQATT, CDR2 SNEGSKA (reference sequence). The CDR3 DNA is TGCAGTGCTAGAGACCCAGGCAAATACAGTGAGCAGTTCTTC. Protein sequence: CSARDPGKYSEQFF.

This clonotype was seen more than once but under ten times. The chain recombines TRBV9 with TRBJ2-7; a weak D match, TRBD2 (6 bases). This CDR3 contains 15 residues. V shed 0 bases and J shed 2 bases, with 12 bases lying between them. The germline V gene has CDR1 SGDLS and CDR2 YYNGEE. The chain's CDR3 is CASSVDGSLTYEQYF. CDR3 sequence (DNA): TGTGCCAGCAGCGTAGACGGGAGCCTTACCTACGAGCAGTACTTC.

The V and J genes are TRBV27 and TRBJ2-7; D is ambiguous. Germline V gives CDR1 MNHEY, CDR2 SMNVEV (reference sequence). The length of the CDR3 is 14 residues. V shed 6 bases and J shed 3 bases, with 15 bases lying between them. As DNA, the CDR3 is TGTGCCAGCAGCCCCTTTTCGGCGAACTACGAGCAGTACTTC. This gives the protein CASSPFSANYEQYF.